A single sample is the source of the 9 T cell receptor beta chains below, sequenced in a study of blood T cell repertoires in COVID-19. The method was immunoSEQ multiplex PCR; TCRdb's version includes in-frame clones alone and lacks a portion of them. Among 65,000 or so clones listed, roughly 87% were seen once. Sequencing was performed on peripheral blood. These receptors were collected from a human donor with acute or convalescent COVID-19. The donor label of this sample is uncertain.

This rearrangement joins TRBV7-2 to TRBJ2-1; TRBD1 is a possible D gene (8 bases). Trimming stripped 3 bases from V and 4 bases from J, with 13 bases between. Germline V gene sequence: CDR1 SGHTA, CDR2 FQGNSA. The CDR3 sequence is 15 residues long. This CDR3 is CASSFDRGGYNEQFF. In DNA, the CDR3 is TGTGCCAGCAGCTTCGACAGGGGAGGGTACAATGAGCAGTTCTTC. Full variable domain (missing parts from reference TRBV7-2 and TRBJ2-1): GAGVSQSPSNKVTEKGKDVELRCDPISGHTALYWYRQSLGQGLEFLIYFQGNSAPDKSGLPSDRFSAERTGGSVSTLTIQRTQQEDSAVYLCASSFDRGGYNEQFFGPGTRLTVL.

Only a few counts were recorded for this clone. As DNA, the CDR3 is TGCGCCAGCAGCCAAGGGGAGGGGTTGAACTATGGCTACACCTTC. Translated, it gives CASSQGEGLNYGYTF. The chain joins TRBV4-1 to TRBJ1-2; a weak D match, TRBD1 (5 bases). The ends were cut back, 1 base at V and 2 bases at J, with 11 bases in the middle. The CDR3 consists of 15 residues. Per germline, CDR1 MGHRA and CDR2 YSYEKL.

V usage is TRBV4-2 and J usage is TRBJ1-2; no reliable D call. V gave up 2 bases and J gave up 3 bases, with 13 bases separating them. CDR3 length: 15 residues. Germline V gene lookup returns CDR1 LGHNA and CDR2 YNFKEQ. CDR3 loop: CASSQLGVMDYGYTF. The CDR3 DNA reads TGTGCCAGCAGCCAACTAGGCGTGATGGACTATGGCTACACCTTC.

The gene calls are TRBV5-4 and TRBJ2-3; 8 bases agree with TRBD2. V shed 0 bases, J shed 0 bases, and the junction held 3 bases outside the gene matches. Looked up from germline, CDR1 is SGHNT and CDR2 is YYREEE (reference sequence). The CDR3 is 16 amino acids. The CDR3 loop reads CASSLGRGGSTDTQYF. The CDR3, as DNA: TGTGCCAGCAGCTTGGGACGCGGGGGGAGCACAGATACGCAGTATTTT.

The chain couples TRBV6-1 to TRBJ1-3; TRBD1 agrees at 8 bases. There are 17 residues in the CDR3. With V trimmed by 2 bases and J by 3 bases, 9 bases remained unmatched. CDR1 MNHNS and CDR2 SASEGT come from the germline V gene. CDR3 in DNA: TGTGCCAGCAGTGAACTGGGCAGGGGGCGGGTTGGAAACACCATATATTTT. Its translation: CASSELGRGRVGNTIYF.

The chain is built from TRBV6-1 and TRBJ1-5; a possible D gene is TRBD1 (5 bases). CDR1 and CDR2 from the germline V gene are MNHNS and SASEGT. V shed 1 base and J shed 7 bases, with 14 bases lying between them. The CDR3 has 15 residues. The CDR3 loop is CASSEVWGGRQPQHF. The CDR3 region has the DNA TGTGCCAGCAGTGAAGTCTGGGGGGGAAGACAGCCCCAGCATTTT.

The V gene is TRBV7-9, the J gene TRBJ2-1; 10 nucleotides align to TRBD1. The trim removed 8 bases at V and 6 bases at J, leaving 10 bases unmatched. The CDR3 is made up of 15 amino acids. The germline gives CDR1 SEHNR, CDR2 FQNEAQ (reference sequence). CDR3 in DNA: TGTGCCAGCCAACCCGGGACAGGGGTCCCCAATGAGCAGTTCTTC. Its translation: CASQPGTGVPNEQFF. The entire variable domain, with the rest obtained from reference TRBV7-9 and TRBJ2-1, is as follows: DTGVSQNPRHKITKRGQNVTFRCDPISEHNRLYWYRQTLGQGPEFLTYFQNEAQLEKSRLLSDRFSAERPKGSFSTLEIQRTEQGDSAMYLCASQPGTGVPNEQFFGPGTRLTVL.

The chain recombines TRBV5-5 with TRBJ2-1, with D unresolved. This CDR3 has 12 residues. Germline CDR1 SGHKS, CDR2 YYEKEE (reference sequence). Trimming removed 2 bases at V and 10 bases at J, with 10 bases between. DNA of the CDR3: TGTGCCAGCAGCTTTTTACAATGGGAGCAGTTCTTC. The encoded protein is CASSFLQWEQFF.

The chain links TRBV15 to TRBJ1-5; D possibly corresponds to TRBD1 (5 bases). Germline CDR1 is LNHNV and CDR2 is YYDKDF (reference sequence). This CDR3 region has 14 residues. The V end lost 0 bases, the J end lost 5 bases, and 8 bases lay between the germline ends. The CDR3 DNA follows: TGTGCCACCAGCAGAGACAGGGTGGATCAGCCCCAGCATTTT. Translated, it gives CATSRDRVDQPQHF.